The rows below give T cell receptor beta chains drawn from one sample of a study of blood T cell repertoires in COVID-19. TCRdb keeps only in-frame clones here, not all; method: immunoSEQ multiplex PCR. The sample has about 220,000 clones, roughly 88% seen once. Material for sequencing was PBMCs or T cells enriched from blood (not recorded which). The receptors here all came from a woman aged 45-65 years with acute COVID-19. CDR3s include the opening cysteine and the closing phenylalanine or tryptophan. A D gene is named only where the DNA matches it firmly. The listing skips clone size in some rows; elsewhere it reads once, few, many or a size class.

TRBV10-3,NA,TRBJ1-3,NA,TGTGCCATCAGAGGGCAGGGAGGTGGAAACACCATATATTTT,CAIRGQGGGNTIYF
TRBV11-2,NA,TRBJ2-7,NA,TGTGCCAGCAGCAGGGGACTTCGGAGCTCCTACGAGCAGTACTTC,CASSRGLRSSYEQYF
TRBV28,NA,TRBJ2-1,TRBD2,TGTGCCAGCAGTTTTAGCGGGAGTGCTAACAATGAGCAGTTCTTC,CASSFSGSANNEQFF
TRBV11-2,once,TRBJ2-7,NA,TGTGCCAGCAGCTCTCAGACAGGTGCTTACGAGCAGTACTTC,CASSSQTGAYEQYF
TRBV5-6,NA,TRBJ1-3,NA,TGTGCCAGCAGCCCTGGCTCCGGAAACACCATATATTTT,CASSPGSGNTIYF
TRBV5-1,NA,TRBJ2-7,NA,TGCGCCAGCAGCTTGGGCGCCGGGACAATGTCCTACGAGCAGTACTTC,CASSLGAGTMSYEQYF
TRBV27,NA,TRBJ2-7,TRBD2,TGTGCCAGCAGTTGGACTAGCGGTTACGAGCAGTACTTC,CASSWTSGYEQYF
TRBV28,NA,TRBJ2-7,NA,TGTGCCAGCAGACCCCCACTCGGGACAAGACTTCCCTACGAGCAGTACTTC,CASRPPLGTRLPYEQYF
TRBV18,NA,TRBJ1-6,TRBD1,TGTGCCAGCTCACCACTCCGGGACAGCCTTAATTCACCCCTCCACTTT,CASSPLRDSLNSPLHF
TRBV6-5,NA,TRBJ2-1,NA,TGTGCCAGCAGGGAGTCGGGAGTGGATGAGCAGTTCTTC,CASRESGVDEQFF
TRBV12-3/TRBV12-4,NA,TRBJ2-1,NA,TGTGCCAGCAGTTGGACGGGGTACAATGAGCAGTTCTTC,CASSWTGYNEQFF
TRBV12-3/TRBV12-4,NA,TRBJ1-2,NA,TGTGCCAGCCGCGCGGCAGGCGGAGGGGGCTACACCTTC,CASRAAGGGGYTF
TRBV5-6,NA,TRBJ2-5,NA,TGTGCCAGCAGCTATAGTGACAGGTCCCGGACCCAGTACTTC,CASSYSDRSRTQYF
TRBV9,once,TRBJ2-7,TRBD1,TGTGCCAGCAGCGAATCCGGGACAGGGATTGACGAGCAGTACTTC,CASSESGTGIDEQYF
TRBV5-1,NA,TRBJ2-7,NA,TGCGCCAGCAGCTTGTCGGGGACACTCTCCTACGAGCAGTACTTC,CASSLSGTLSYEQYF
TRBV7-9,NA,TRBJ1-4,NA,TGTGCCAGCAGCCCCGACATGCCAAAACTGTTTTTT,CASSPDMPKLFF
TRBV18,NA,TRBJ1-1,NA,TGTGCCAGCTCACCACCGTCAGCGAAGCCGAACACTGAAGCTTTCTTT,CASSPPSAKPNTEAFF
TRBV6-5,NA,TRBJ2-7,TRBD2,TGTGCCAGCAGAAGTAGCGGGAGCAGGTACGAGCAGTACTTC,CASRSSGSRYEQYF
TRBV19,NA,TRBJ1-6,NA,TGTGCCAGTAGTATAGATCGTGGCAGAAATTCACCCCTCCACTTT,CASSIDRGRNSPLHF
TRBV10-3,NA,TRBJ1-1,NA,TGTGCCATCAGTGAGTACAAGGACAGTGACACTGAAGCTTTCTTT,CAISEYKDSDTEAFF
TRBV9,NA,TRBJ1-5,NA,TGTGCCAGCAGCGTTGCCCCGGATCAGCCCCAGCATTTT,CASSVAPDQPQHF
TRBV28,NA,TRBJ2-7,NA,TGTGCCAGCAGTTTTGGCCGGACAGCCTCCTACGAGCAGTACTTC,CASSFGRTASYEQYF
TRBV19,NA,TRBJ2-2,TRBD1,TGTGCCAGTAGTCGACAGGGTAGTTTGTCCGGGGAGCTGTTTTTT,CASSRQGSLSGELFF
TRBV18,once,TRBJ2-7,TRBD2,TGTGCCAGCTCACCCAGCGGGGGATACGAGCAGTACTTC,CASSPSGGYEQYF
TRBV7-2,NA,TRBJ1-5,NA,TGTGCCAGCAGCTTACAGGGTGCTCGCAATCAGCCCCAGCATTTT,CASSLQGARNQPQHF
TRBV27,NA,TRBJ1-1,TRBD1,TGTGCCACCATGAGACAGGGGGCGCTCACTGAAGCTTTCTTT,CATMRQGALTEAFF
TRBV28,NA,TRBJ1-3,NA,TGTGCCAGCAGTTTATATTGGGCACAGTCTGGAAACACCATATATTTT,CASSLYWAQSGNTIYF
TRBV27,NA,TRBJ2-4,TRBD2,TGTGCCAGCAGTTCGGGGGGGGCCAAAAACATTCAGTACTTC,CASSSGGAKNIQYF
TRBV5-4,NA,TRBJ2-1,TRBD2,TGTGCCAGCAGCCCTATCCGACTAGCGGGTAACAATGAGCAGTTCTTC,CASSPIRLAGNNEQFF
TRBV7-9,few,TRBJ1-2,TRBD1,TGTGCCAGCAGCCTAGGACAGGGGAGAGGCTACACCTTC,CASSLGQGRGYTF
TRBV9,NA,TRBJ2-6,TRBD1,TGTGCCAGCAGCGGTGAGGGACAGGGGTTCTTGGGGGCCAACGTCCTGACTTTC,CASSGEGQGFLGANVLTF
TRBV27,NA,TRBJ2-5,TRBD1,TGTGCCAGCAGTTGGACAGGGGCACAAGAGACCCAGTACTTC,CASSWTGAQETQYF
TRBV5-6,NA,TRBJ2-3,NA,TGTGCCAGCAGCCTGTCCCTCGGACCCTCGAGGGCAGATACGCAGTATTTT,CASSLSLGPSRADTQYF
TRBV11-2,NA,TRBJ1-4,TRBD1,TGTGCCAGCAGCTTACGGCAGGGGGGTGAAAAACTGTTTTTT,CASSLRQGGEKLFF
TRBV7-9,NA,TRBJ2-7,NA,TGTGCCAGCAGCCGCATGAGATTCCCCTACGAGCAGTACTTC,CASSRMRFPYEQYF
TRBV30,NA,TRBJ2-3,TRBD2,TGTGCCTGGAGTGTAGCGGGAGGTCTGGATACGCAGTATTTT,CAWSVAGGLDTQYF
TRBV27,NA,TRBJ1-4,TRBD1,TGTGCCAGCACCGCGTGGGGACAGGGAAATGAAAAACTGTTTTTT,CASTAWGQGNEKLFF
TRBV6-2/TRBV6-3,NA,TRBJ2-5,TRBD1,TGTGCCAGCAGCGGGACAGCGGAAGAGACCCAGTACTTC,CASSGTAEETQYF
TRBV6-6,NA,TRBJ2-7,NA,TGTGCCAGCAGTCCCGCCAGCGGAGCCTACGAGCAGTACTTC,CASSPASGAYEQYF